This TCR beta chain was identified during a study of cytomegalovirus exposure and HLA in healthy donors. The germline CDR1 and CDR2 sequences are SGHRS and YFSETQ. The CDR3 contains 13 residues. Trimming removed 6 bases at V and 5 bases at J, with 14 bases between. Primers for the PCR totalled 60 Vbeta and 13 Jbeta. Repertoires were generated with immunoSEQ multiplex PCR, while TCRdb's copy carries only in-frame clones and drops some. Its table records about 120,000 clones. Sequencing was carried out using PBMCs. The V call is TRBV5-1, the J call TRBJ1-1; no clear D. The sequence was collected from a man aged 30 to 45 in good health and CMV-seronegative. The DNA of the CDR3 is TGCGCCAGCACCTTACACGGGAAGACTGAAGCTTTCTTT. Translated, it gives CASTLHGKTEAFF.